This T cell receptor beta chain is drawn from a study of blood T cell repertoires in COVID-19. From germline, CDR1 is SQVTM and CDR2 ANQGSEA. Trimming stripped 0 bases from V and 10 bases from J, with 13 bases between. CDR3 length equals 13 residues. Sequencing used immunoSEQ multiplex PCR; TCRdb keeps in-frame clones, though not all of them. The table shows 250,000 to 300,000 clones, with 75% to 90% occurring only once. This receptor was taken from a woman in her 70s with COVID-19, enrolled during active disease. The V and J genes are TRBV29-1 and TRBJ2-1; TRBD1 might be the D (5 bases). The sequenced sample consisted of peripheral blood. The CDR3 spells CSVEETANTEQFF. The CDR3 coding sequence is TGCAGCGTTGAAGAGACAGCTAATACAGAGCAGTTCTTC.